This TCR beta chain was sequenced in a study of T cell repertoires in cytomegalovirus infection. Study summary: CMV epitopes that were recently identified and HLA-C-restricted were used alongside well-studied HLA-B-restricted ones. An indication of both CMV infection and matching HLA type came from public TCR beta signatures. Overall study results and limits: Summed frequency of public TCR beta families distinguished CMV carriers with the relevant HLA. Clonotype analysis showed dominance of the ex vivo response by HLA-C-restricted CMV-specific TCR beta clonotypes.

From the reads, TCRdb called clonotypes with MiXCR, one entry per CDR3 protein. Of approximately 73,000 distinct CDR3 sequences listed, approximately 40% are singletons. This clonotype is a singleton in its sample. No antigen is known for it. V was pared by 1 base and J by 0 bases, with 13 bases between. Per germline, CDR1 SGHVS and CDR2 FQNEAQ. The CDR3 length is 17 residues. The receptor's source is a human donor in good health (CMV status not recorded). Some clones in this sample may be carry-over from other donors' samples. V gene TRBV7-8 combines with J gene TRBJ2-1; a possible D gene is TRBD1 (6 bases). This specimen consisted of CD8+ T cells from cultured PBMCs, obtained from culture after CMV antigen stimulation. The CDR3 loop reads CASSLGSGQSSYNEQFF. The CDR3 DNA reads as TGTGCCAGCAGCTTAGGGTCCGGACAGAGCTCCTACAATGAGCAGTTCTTC.